This T cell receptor (beta chain) was recorded in a study of spatial heterogeneity in lung cancer. Study information: Mean representation of each unique TCR and UMI combination in the raw reads exceeded 9.5 occurrences. Findings and limits, study-wide: Blood showed ubiquitous tumor TCRs more often at resection than at routine follow-up.

Germline loops: CDR1 SGHNT, CDR2 YENEEA. The CDR3 runs to 17 residues. After removal of 5 bases from V and 7 bases from J, the junction contained 17 bases not matched to a gene. TCRdb re-called the 5' RACE reads with MiXCR, one entry per CDR3 protein. The sample has about 38,000 distinct CDR3 sequences; around 5% are singletons. Time point specified: sample taken at primary tumor resection. The authors sequenced whole RNA from tumor, nontumor lung or frozen PBMC without sorting. The donors comprised approximately 75 untreated early-stage non-small cell lung cancer patients. There are a few counts of this clonotype. Antigen: not known.

This material consisted of PBMCs, taken at surgery. This chain connects TRBV11-3 to TRBJ2-1, with TRBD2 identical over 7 bases. This receptor was taken from a female donor with early-stage non-small cell lung cancer. The CDR3: CASSGFGPGTTFNEQFF. The CDR3, as DNA: TGTGCCAGCAGCGGATTTGGCCCCGGGACTACTTTTAATGAGCAGTTCTTC.